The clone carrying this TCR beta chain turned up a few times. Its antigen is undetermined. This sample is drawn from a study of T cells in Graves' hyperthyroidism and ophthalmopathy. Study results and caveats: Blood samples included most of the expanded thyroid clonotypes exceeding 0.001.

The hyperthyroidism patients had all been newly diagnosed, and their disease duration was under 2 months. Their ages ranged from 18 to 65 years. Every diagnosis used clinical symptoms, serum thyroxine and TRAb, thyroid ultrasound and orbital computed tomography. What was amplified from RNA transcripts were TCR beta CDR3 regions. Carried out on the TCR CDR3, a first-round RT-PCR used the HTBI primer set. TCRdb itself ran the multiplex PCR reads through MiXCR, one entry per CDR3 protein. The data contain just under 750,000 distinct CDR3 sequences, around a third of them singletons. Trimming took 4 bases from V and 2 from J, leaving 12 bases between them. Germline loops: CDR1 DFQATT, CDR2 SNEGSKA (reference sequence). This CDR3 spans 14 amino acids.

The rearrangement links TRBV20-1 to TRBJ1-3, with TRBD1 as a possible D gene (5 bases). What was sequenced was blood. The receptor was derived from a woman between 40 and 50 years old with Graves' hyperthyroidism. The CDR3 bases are TGCAGTGCTAATCTCCCGGGGGCTGGAAACACCATATATTTT. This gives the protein CSANLPGAGNTIYF.